These T cell receptor beta chains were read from a single sample in a study of Graves' ophthalmopathy and Graves' hyperthyroidism. TCRdb fed the multiplex PCR reads into MiXCR, producing one record per CDR3 protein. The sample records about 57,000 distinct CDR3 sequences, roughly half being singletons. Sample: peripheral blood. These receptor sequences come from an adult woman with Graves' ophthalmopathy. Each CDR3 is given without its conserved first and last residue. The order of the fields is clone size, D gene, V gene, J gene, CDR3 protein. The D gene is left open where the match is weak. Clone size, where shown, is once, few, many, or a class for clones that have expanded.

.	TRBD2	TRBV7-2	TRBJ2-1	ASSLTGGSDSHEQF
.	TRBD1	TRBV11-3	TRBJ2-1	ANSLGGRGSYNKQF
many	TRBD1	TRBV28	TRBJ1-1	AGTGTGWTEAF
many	TRBD2	TRBV7-2	TRBJ2-1	ASSERRDYS
many	TRBD1	TRBV28	TRBJ2-7	ASSGPGQGTAYEQY
.	.	TRBV6-1	TRBJ1-6	ASSPVGGSNSPLH
many	.	TRBV25-1	TRBJ2-5	ASSAPLQVETQY
many	.	TRBV7-9	TRBJ1-2	ASSSKYGVGYT
many	TRBD1	TRBV6-5	TRBJ2-7	ASSYAQGTGIYEQY
.	.	TRBV25-1	TRBJ2-5	ASSRGGQEAQY
.	.	TRBV20-1	TRBJ2-3	SARETDTQY
many	TRBD1	TRBV6-1	TRBJ2-7	ASSGFQGASYEQY
many	TRBD2	TRBV9	TRBJ2-3	ASSVGGSATDTQY
.	.	TRBV5-6	TRBJ2-1	ASSLRHYDEQF
many	TRBD2	TRBV12-3/TRBV12-4	TRBJ2-3	ASSPGLAGTDTQY
once	.	TRBV9	.	ASSPRLRGTQF
.	TRBD1	TRBV24-1	TRBJ2-7	ATSDTGGYEQY
.	.	TRBV9	TRBJ1-6	ASSVRDASNSPLH
.	TRBD1	TRBV20-1	TRBJ2-1	SAHTGGGNEQF
many	TRBD2	TRBV19	TRBJ2-7	ASNLAGGPSYEQY
.	TRBD2	TRBV7-7	TRBJ2-1	ASTPGLAGERPEQF
many	.	TRBV28	TRBJ2-7	ASRAPSGAIYEQY
.	TRBD2	TRBV20-1	TRBJ2-5	SAIPGLATQY
many	TRBD1	TRBV19	TRBJ1-5	ASKTGNQPQH
.	TRBD2	TRBV4-2	TRBJ2-1	ASSQDPSGILNEQF
many	TRBD2	TRBV20-1	TRBJ2-3	SARDARGGRGTDTQY
medium-sized	TRBD1	TRBV20-1	TRBJ2-7	SARIIGTGANEQY
many	.	TRBV6-5	TRBJ2-7	ASTRSGEQY
.	TRBD2	TRBV7-8	TRBJ2-3	ASSLMTSGGTHTQY
.	.	TRBV20-1	TRBJ2-6	SARSTAGANVLT
.	TRBD1	TRBV10-1	TRBJ2-7	ASPGQGASEQY
many	.	TRBV28	TRBJ1-1	ASSFGLGKAF
.	.	TRBV6-6	TRBJ2-5	ACSYGGRGAQY
many	TRBD2	TRBV2	TRBJ2-3	ASSPRTSGTDTQY
.	.	TRBV6-5	TRBJ2-1	ASSLHGDTEQF
.	TRBD1	TRBV29-1	TRBJ2-1	SARGTGSVEQF
.	.	TRBV20-1	TRBJ1-5	SAIISGGETQH
.	.	TRBV7-7	TRBJ2-5	ARVVIGGGAQETQY
.	TRBD1	TRBV7-9	TRBJ1-2	ASSLDRGQGYT
few	.	TRBV30	TRBJ1-2	AWMPRARGGYT
many	.	TRBV9	TRBJ2-7	ASSASWGGAGEQY